These 16 T cell receptor beta chains share one sample of origin, sequenced in a study of long-term antiretroviral therapy in people with HIV. The libraries were made with immunoSEQ v3.0 at survey level. The method was immunoSEQ multiplex PCR; TCRdb's version includes in-frame clones alone and lacks a portion of them. The table shows some 15,000 clones, with 65% to 85% occurring only once. The material sequenced was unsorted PBMCs, taken 1.8 years before starting antiretroviral therapy. All receptors derive from a woman aged 40 to 50 with HIV.

V and J are TRBV25-1 and TRBJ1-2; D is perhaps TRBD1 (6 bases). Germline V gives CDR1 MGHDK, CDR2 SYGVNS. There are 14 residues in the CDR3. V lost 4 bases to trimming and J lost 4 bases, with 13 bases between them. The CDR3 nucleotides are TGTGCCAGCAGTGGGGGGGGGCGCGTCTATGGCTACACCTTC. Its translation: CASSGGGRVYGYTF.

The V call is TRBV29-1, the J call TRBJ1-1, with TRBD1 as a possible D gene (5 bases). The germline V and J ends were trimmed by 4 bases and 2 bases, with 14 bases remaining between them. Germline V gene sequence: CDR1 SQVTM, CDR2 ANQGSEA. The CDR3 length is 14 residues. CDR3 loop: CSVVHGTANTEAFF. In DNA form, the CDR3 reads TGCAGCGTTGTCCATGGGACTGCCAACACTGAAGCTTTCTTT.

J is TRBJ2-5 and V is TRBV7-9; 8 bases are a match to TRBD2. V lost 1 base to trimming and J lost 4 bases; unmatched junction nucleotides: 2. Germline-derived CDR1 and CDR2 are SEHNR and FQNEAQ (reference sequence). The CDR3 is 14 amino acids. The CDR3 loop is CASSLGLAGETQYF. The CDR3, as DNA: TGTGCCAGCAGCTTAGGTCTAGCGGGAGAGACCCAGTACTTC.

The chain uses TRBV2 and TRBJ2-7; TRBD2 aligns across 8 bases. The CDR3 loop spans 14 amino acids. J was trimmed by 3 bases and V by 2 bases; bases with no gene match: 3. Germline V lookup: CDR1 SNHLY, CDR2 FYNNEI. CDR3 sequence (DNA): TGTGCCAGCAGTGAATGGCGGGGGGACTACGAGCAGTACTTC. Its protein is CASSEWRGDYEQYF. Combining the CDR3 with reference TRBV2 and TRBJ2-7 gives the whole variable domain EPEVTQTPSHQVTQMGQEVILRCVPISNHLYFYWYRQILGQKVEFLVSFYNNEISEKSEIFDDQFSVERPDGSNFTLKIRSTKLEDSAMYFCASSEWRGDYEQYFGPGTRLTVT.

The chain combines TRBV11-3 with TRBJ2-1, with 9 nucleotides matching TRBD1. V was clipped by 5 bases and J by 9 bases; unmatched bases: 14. CDR1 and CDR2 (germline): SGHNT, YENEEA. The CDR3 sequence is 16 residues long. CDR3 residues: CASSNRDRARHSEQFF. The CDR3 DNA reads TGTGCCAGCAGCAACCGGGACAGGGCCCGGCATAGTGAGCAGTTCTTC.

The chain is built from TRBV5-6 and TRBJ2-5, with 10 bases matching TRBD2. The trim removed 0 bases at V and 2 bases at J, leaving 4 bases unmatched. The CDR3 is 16 amino acids. Germline V gene data show CDR1 as SGHDT and CDR2 as YYEEEE. CDR3 in amino acids: CASSLGNSGGQETQYF. The CDR3 coding sequence is TGTGCCAGCAGCTTGGGGAATAGCGGGGGGCAAGAGACCCAGTACTTC.

The chain recombines TRBV13 with TRBJ2-5; no reliable D call. The V end was cut by 3 bases, the J end by 5 bases, with 16 bases between. Germline V gene data show CDR1 as PRHDT and CDR2 as FYEKMQ (reference sequence). This CDR3 has 15 amino acids. In DNA, the CDR3 is TGTGCCAGCAGCTTTAATCAGGCCCGGTGGGAGACCCAGTACTTC. This gives the protein CASSFNQARWETQYF.

This chain uses TRBV28 with TRBJ2-1, with D perhaps TRBD2 (6 bases). This CDR3 has 15 amino acids. V was trimmed by 2 bases and J by 1 base, leaving 9 bases between them. The V gene's germline CDR1 is MDHEN and CDR2 SYDVKM. The CDR3 DNA reads TGTGCCAGCAGTTTACTAGCGTCTTCCTACAATGAGCAGTTCTTC. It is translated as CASSLLASSYNEQFF.

This clone is large by share. The rearrangement joins TRBV4-1 to TRBJ2-1, with TRBD1 identical over 7 bases. The CDR3 is 15 residues long. After removal of 0 bases from V and 4 bases from J, the junction contained 3 bases not matched to a gene. CDR1 is MGHRA and CDR2 is YSYEKL in the germline V gene. In nucleotides, the CDR3 is TGCGCCAGCAGCCAAGAGGGACAGCAGTACAATGAGCAGTTCTTC. Translating it yields CASSQEGQQYNEQFF.

The chain joins TRBV7-9 to TRBJ2-7; no firm D call. Germline V CDR1 and CDR2: SEHNR, FQNEAQ (reference sequence). The CDR3 consists of 13 residues. The germline V and J ends were trimmed by 0 bases and 4 bases, with 7 bases remaining between them. The chain's CDR3 is CASSLALAYEQYF. CDR3 DNA: TGTGCCAGCAGCTTAGCCTTGGCTTACGAGCAGTACTTC. Full variable domain (outside the CDR3, taken from reference TRBV7-9 and TRBJ2-7): DTGVSQNPRHKITKRGQNVTFRCDPISEHNRLYWYRQTLGQGPEFLTYFQNEAQLEKSRLLSDRFSAERPKGSFSTLEIQRTEQGDSAMYLCASSLALAYEQYFGPGTRLTVT.

This clone is a singleton in its sample. The chain combines TRBV6-6 with TRBJ1-5, with unresolved D. This CDR3 spans 15 amino acids. The V end was cut by 2 bases, the J end by 4 bases, with 12 bases between. Germline CDR1 is MNHNY and CDR2 is SVGAGI (reference sequence). CDR3 sequence reads: CASSYHGAYNQPQHF. The CDR3 coding sequence is TGTGCCAGCAGTTACCACGGTGCTTATAATCAGCCCCAGCATTTT.

CDR3 DNA: TGCGCCAGCAGCCCAGCGGGCTACGAGCAGTACTTC. Encoded protein: CASSPAGYEQYF. V gene TRBV5-1 combines with J gene TRBJ2-7; tentatively, D is TRBD2 (6 bases). V was cut by 4 bases and J by 3 bases, with 8 bases left in between. This CDR3 has 12 amino acids. Germline lookup yields CDR1 SGHRS and CDR2 YFSETQ.

This chain joins TRBV11-3 and TRBJ1-1; D is undetermined. Germline CDR1 and CDR2: SGHNT and YENEEA. CDR3 length: 16 amino acids. V was pared by 3 bases and J by 1 base, with 15 bases between. Here the CDR3 DNA reads TGTGCCAGCAGCTTGCCCGCGGACTGCTGGAACACTGAAGCTTTCTTT. Translation: CASSLPADCWNTEAFF. Supplemented by reference TRBV11-3 and TRBJ1-1, the full variable domain reads EAGVVQSPRYKIIEKKQPVAFWCNPISGHNTLYWYLQNLGQGPELLIRYENEEAVDDSQLPKDRFSAERLKGVDSTLKIQPAELGDSAVYLCASSLPADCWNTEAFFGQGTRLTVV.

This clone appeared once. The J gene is TRBJ2-3, the V gene TRBV6-1, with 7 nucleotides matching TRBD2. With V trimmed by 7 bases and J by 5 bases, 3 bases remained unmatched. CDR3 length: 12 residues. Germline CDR1 reads MNHNS; CDR2 reads SASEGT. CDR3 protein: CASTGEGDTQYF. As DNA, the CDR3 is TGTGCCAGCACCGGGGAGGGAGATACGCAGTATTTT.

The J gene is TRBJ2-7, the V gene TRBV29-1, with D possibly TRBD1 on 5 matching bases. Germline CDR1 and CDR2: SQVTM and ANQGSEA. This CDR3 comprises 14 residues. Trimming left V 2 bases short and J 3 bases short, with 14 bases between. The CDR3 loop is CSVELRTSLYEQYF. The CDR3 region has the DNA TGCAGCGTTGAATTGAGGACAAGCCTCTACGAGCAGTACTTC.

Of note for this clone: Germline is not matched at one junction end, which may reflect a read error. The CDR3 sequence: CASTDVAGTGGEAFF. The CDR3 DNA reads TGTGCCAGCACTGACGTGGCGGGGACAGGGGGGGAAGCTTTCTTT. The chain carries TRBV6-4 and TRBJ1-1; TRBD1 aligns across 11 bases. Germline values: CDR1 MRHNA, CDR2 SNTAGT. The CDR3 sequence is 15 residues long.